This T cell receptor (beta chain) is from a study of OX40 agonist ivuxolimab in advanced cancers. Study details: Past anti-PD-1, anti-PD-L1 or anti-CTLA-4 therapy was accepted, and 30% to 45% had received some.

This CDR3 has 14 amino acids. Germline CDR1 MNHNS, CDR2 SASEGT. Trimming cost V 7 bases and J 0 bases, with 7 bases left between them. As concerns this clone: Its antigen is as yet unknown.

Assay used: immunoSEQ multiplex PCR; TCRdb lists only in-frame clones, some missing. The table has over 45,000 clones, around 84% seen once. Study results and caveats: In a subset of nonresponders, normalized T-cell clonal expansion was also low. On average, CD8+ T cells showed a greater number of expanded clones than CD4+.

The sequence came from an adult with an advanced solid tumor such as melanoma, head and neck, liver or kidney cancer. The chain has TRBV6-1 and TRBJ1-6, with a tentative D call TRBD1 (5 bases). The starting material was CD4+ or CD8+ T cells sorted from blood, obtained in a trial of the OX40 agonist ivuxolimab. The CDR3, as DNA: TGTGCCAGCACCCAGGGCTCCTATAATTCACCCCTCCACTTT. Translation: CASTQGSYNSPLHF.